These 5 T cell receptor beta chains came from one sample sequenced in a study of cytomegalovirus exposure and HLA in healthy donors. Primers for the PCR totalled 60 Vbeta and 13 Jbeta. Assay: immunoSEQ multiplex PCR; the TCRdb copy retains only in-frame clones and omits some. Of more than 150,000 clones in the sample, about 80% were seen once. Sequencing was carried out using PBMCs. The receptors shown here come from a woman aged 45-60 years in good health and CMV-seropositive.

This clone showed up just once. This chain links TRBV7-2 with TRBJ2-7; D might be TRBD1 (5 bases). Trimming took 7 bases from V and 4 from J, leaving 17 bases between them. Per the germline V gene, CDR1 is SGHTA and CDR2 is FQGNSA. CDR3 length: 14 amino acids. CDR3 coding DNA: TGTGCCAGCAACCCCCCAGGGTCAAGGTACGAGCAGTACTTC. Its translation: CASNPPGSRYEQYF. The variable domain in full, with the rest retrieved from reference TRBV7-2 and TRBJ2-7, is GAGVSQSPSNKVTEKGKDVELRCDPISGHTALYWYRQSLGQGLEFLIYFQGNSAPDKSGLPSDRFSAERTGGSVSTLTIQRTQQEDSAVYLCASNPPGSRYEQYFGPGTRLTVT.

As DNA, the CDR3 is TGTGCCAGCAATCCCGGGACAGCTAACAATGAGCAGTTCTTC. Translated: CASNPGTANNEQFF. V and J are TRBV6-1 and TRBJ2-1, with TRBD1 identical over 7 bases. The CDR3 spans 14 residues. Germline CDR1 is MNHNS and CDR2 is SASEGT. V dropped 7 bases and J dropped 5; count of bases not matched to a gene: 8.

V gene TRBV19 combines with J gene TRBJ2-5; a weak D match, TRBD2 (6 bases). V was pared by 3 bases and J by 3 bases, with 14 bases between. Germline-derived CDR1 and CDR2 are LNHDA and SQIVND (reference sequence). CDR3 size: 15 residues. Written as DNA, the CDR3 is TGTGCCAGTAGTATCGGCGGGGCCTTCAAAGAGACCCAGTACTTC. Its translation: CASSIGGAFKETQYF.

The rearrangement uses TRBV2 and TRBJ1-2, with D perhaps TRBD1 (5 bases). The germline V gene has CDR1 SNHLY and CDR2 FYNNEI. Trimming removed 5 bases from V and 4 bases from J, with 14 bases in between. The CDR3 loop spans 14 amino acids. The CDR3 DNA is TGTGCCAGCAGTCCGGACATTAGTACCTATGGCTACACCTTC. Encoded protein: CASSPDISTYGYTF.

The rearrangement joins TRBV6-5 to TRBJ1-2; 7 bases are a match to TRBD1. Germline values: CDR1 MNHEY, CDR2 SVGAGI. The CDR3 spans 15 residues. The J segment lost 4 bases and the V segment lost 0 bases, leaving 5 bases of the junction unmatched. In nucleotides, the CDR3 is TGTGCCAGCAGTTACTCGACAGGGCGGGTCTATGGCTACACCTTC. Amino acid sequence: CASSYSTGRVYGYTF.